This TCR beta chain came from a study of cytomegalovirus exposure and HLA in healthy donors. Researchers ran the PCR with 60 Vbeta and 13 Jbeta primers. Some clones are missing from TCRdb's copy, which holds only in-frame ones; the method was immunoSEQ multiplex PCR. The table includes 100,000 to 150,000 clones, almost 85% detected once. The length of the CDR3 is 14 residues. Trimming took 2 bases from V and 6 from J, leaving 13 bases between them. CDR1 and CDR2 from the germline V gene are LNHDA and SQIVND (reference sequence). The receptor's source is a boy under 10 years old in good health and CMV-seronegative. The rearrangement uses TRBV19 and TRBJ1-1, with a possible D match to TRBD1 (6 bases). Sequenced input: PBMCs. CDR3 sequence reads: CASSIRGGKAEAFF. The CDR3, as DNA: TGTGCCAGTAGTATAAGAGGGGGAAAGGCTGAAGCTTTCTTT.